Sequencing of this TCR beta chain was carried out in a study of blood T cells in healthy people across ages. Worth noting for this clonotype: Its antigen is still unknown.

Germline V gene lookup returns CDR1 DFQATT and CDR2 SNEGSKA (reference sequence). This CDR3 is built from 12 residues. The V and J ends lost 0 bases and 10 bases respectively, with 12 bases between them. Findings of the study overall: PBMCs went unsorted, and a conclusive naive versus antigen-experienced comparison was therefore prevented. When one million T cells were used, diversity estimates were thought to be underestimates. Diversity of TCR beta per million T cells declined in a roughly linear way with age.

The use of a sample-barcoded 5' primer and a J-beta primer mix characterized a second PCR of roughly 7 to 11 cycles. A template-switch adaptor with 12 random nucleotides tagged each cDNA molecule. TCRdb passed the 5' RACE reads through MiXCR, listing each CDR3 protein once. The sample carries fewer than 2 million distinct CDR3 sequences, roughly 43% recorded once. This clonotype was sampled from a human donor in good health. This chain connects TRBV20-1 to TRBJ1-1; D might be TRBD1 (5 bases). The specimen was blood. The CDR3 coding sequence is TGCAGTGCTAGAGACCACAGGTTCTCAGCTTTCTTT. The encoded protein is CSARDHRFSAFF.